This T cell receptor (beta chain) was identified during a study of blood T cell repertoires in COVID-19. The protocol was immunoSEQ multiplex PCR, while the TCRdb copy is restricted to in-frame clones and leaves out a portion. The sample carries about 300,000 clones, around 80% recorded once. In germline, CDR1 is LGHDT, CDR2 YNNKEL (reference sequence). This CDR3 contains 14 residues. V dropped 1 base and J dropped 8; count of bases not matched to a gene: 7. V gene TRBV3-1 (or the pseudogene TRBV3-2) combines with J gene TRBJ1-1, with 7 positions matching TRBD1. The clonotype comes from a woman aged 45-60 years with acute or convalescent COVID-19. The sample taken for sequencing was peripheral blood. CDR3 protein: CASSQVAQGKEAFF. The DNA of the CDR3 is TGTGCCAGCAGCCAAGTCGCACAGGGGAAAGAAGCTTTCTTT.